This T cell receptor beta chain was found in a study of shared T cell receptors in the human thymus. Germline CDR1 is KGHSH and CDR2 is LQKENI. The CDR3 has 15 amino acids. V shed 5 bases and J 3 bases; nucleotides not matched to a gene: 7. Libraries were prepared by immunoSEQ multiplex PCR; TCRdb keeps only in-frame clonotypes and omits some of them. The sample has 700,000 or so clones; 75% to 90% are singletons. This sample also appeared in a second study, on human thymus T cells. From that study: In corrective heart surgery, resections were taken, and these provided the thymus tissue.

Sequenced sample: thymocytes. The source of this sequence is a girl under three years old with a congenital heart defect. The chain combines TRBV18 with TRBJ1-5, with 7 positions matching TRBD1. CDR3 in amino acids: CASSSQTGPNQPQHF. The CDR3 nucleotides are TGTGCCAGCTCATCCCAGACAGGGCCCAATCAGCCCCAGCATTTT. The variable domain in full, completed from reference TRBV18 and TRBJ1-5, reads NAGVMQNPRHLVRRRGQEARLRCSPMKGHSHVYWYRQLPEEGLKFMVYLQKENIIDESGMPKERFSAEFPKEGPSILRIQQVVRGDSAAYFCASSSQTGPNQPQHFGDGTRLSIL.